The 19 T cell receptor beta chains in this list originate from one sample, sequenced in a study of T-cell reconstitution after alpha-beta-depleted transplantation in children. The authors prepared the TCRbeta library with unique molecular identifiers. TCRdb analysed the PCR reads with MiXCR anew, one entry per CDR3 protein. This table holds about 580,000 distinct CDR3 sequences, 27% found once. The input for sequencing was PBMCs, taken before TCRalphabeta/CD19-depleted stem cell transplant. Receptors were obtained from a boy in the first two years of life with Wiskott-Aldrich syndrome, due to receive a stem cell transplant.

In this sample, this clonotype turned up a few times. The chain has TRBV4-1 and TRBJ2-7; D unresolved. This CDR3 is 12 amino acids long. Germline lookup yields CDR1 MGHRA and CDR2 YSYEKL. V lost 8 bases to trimming and J lost 0 bases, with 8 bases between them. CDR3 loop: CASVSNSYEQYF. CDR3 nucleotide sequence: TGCGCCAGCGTAAGTAACTCCTACGAGCAGTACTTC.

This clonotype was recorded a few times. The chain has TRBV5-1 and TRBJ2-1; a weak D match, TRBD2 (5 bases). Germline V gene sequence: CDR1 SGHRS, CDR2 YFSETQ. CDR3 length: 12 residues. Trimming stripped 5 bases from V and 8 bases from J, with 11 bases between. The CDR3 loop reads CASRLGSDEQFF. The CDR3 DNA reads as TGCGCCAGCAGACTAGGTTCCGATGAGCAGTTCTTC.

This clonotype was counted between two and nine times. V is TRBV5-1 and J is TRBJ2-5, with D perhaps TRBD2 (6 bases). This CDR3 region has 14 residues. V was shortened by 5 bases and J by 5 bases, with 16 bases between the two germline ends. Per germline, CDR1 SGHRS and CDR2 YFSETQ. The CDR3 sequence: CASRLGRSGETQYF. The CDR3 DNA follows: TGCGCCAGCAGATTAGGGAGAAGCGGGGAGACCCAGTACTTC. The full variable domain, completed using reference TRBV5-1 and TRBJ2-5, is KAGVTQTPRYLIKTRGQQVTLSCSPISGHRSVSWYQQTPGQGLQFLFEYFSETQRNKGNFPGRFSGRQFSNSRSEMNVSTLELGDSALYLCASRLGRSGETQYFGPGTRLLVL.

The rearrangement joins TRBV7-9 to TRBJ1-1; D is unclear. CDR1 SEHNR and CDR2 FQNEAQ come from the germline V gene (reference sequence). Trimming stripped 1 base from V and 5 bases from J, with 20 bases between. The CDR3 runs 17 residues. The CDR3 sequence: CASSLGRIRDTRTEAFF. DNA of the CDR3: TGTGCCAGCAGCTTAGGACGGATTCGTGACACGAGGACTGAAGCTTTCTTT.

The V gene is TRBV5-6, the J gene TRBJ2-6, with TRBD1 matching over 7 bases. In germline, CDR1 is SGHDT, CDR2 YYEEEE. V shed 4 bases, J shed 0 bases, and the junction held 4 bases outside the gene matches. The CDR3 has 16 amino acids. CDR3: CASSPRGSSGANVLTF. In DNA, the CDR3 is TGTGCCAGCAGCCCCAGGGGGAGCTCTGGGGCCAACGTCCTGACTTTC.

This clonotype was counted a few times. This sequence joins TRBV7-2 and TRBJ1-1; TRBD1 is a possible D gene (5 bases). The CDR3 loop spans 12 amino acids. From germline, CDR1 is SGHTA and CDR2 FQGNSA. V lost 5 bases to trimming and J lost 6 bases, with 10 bases between them. Here the CDR3 DNA reads TGTGCCAGCAGCCTGACGACAGCTGAAGCTTTCTTT. It translates to CASSLTTAEAFF.

For this clonotype: The germline gene is not matched at one end of the junction; a read error may be the cause. The rearrangement links TRBV20-1 to TRBJ2-1; 10 positions agree with TRBD2. Germline loops: CDR1 DFQATT, CDR2 SNEGSKA (reference sequence). This CDR3 spans 17 amino acids. CDR3 DNA: TGCTGTGCTAGAGATCTCGTTAGGACTAGCGGCTACAATGAGCAGTTCTTC. Translating gives CCARDLVRTSGYNEQFF.

This chain links TRBV5-1 with TRBJ2-1; 9 bases map to TRBD2. The CDR3 sequence is 15 residues long. V was clipped by 4 bases and J by 5 bases; unmatched bases: 7. CDR1 SGHRS and CDR2 YFSETQ come from the germline V gene. The CDR3 DNA follows: TGCGCCAGCAGCATTAGCGGGAGTGGGAACAATGAGCAGTTCTTC. Its protein product is CASSISGSGNNEQFF.

This clonotype has more than one count but fewer than ten. This sequence joins TRBV5-1 and TRBJ2-7; 12 bases align to TRBD2. CDR3 length equals 16 residues. Trimming took 4 bases from V and 0 from J; bases not matched to a gene: 5. The germline V gene encodes CDR1 SGHRS and CDR2 YFSETQ. For the CDR3, the DNA is TGCGCCAGCAGCGCACTGACTAGCGGGAGCTCCTACGAGCAGTACTTC. Its translation: CASSALTSGSSYEQYF.

The chain carries TRBV11-2 and TRBJ1-2, with 8 bases that match TRBD1. Germline CDR1 SGHAT, CDR2 FQNNGV. The V and J ends lost 4 bases and 8 bases, in that order; junction bases with no gene match: 9. This CDR3 has 14 residues. This chain's CDR3 is CASSSRGRGGGYTF. The CDR3 coding sequence is TGTGCCAGCAGCTCCAGGGGGCGCGGTGGCGGCTACACCTTC.

Details on this clonotype: One end of the junction does not line up with germline, which may come from a read error. J is TRBJ2-6 and V is TRBV12-3 or TRBV12-4; D perhaps matches TRBD1 (5 bases). The CDR3 has 13 amino acids. The CDR3 sequence: CASINSGANGLTF. In DNA form, the CDR3 reads TGTGCCAGCATTAACTCTGGGGCCAACGGCCTGACTTTC.

This chain links TRBV28 with TRBJ1-2; D not resolved. The CDR3 is 16 amino acids. V was clipped by 3 bases and J by 0 bases, with 14 bases between them. Germline CDR1 MDHEN, CDR2 SYDVKM. The CDR3 reads CASSFVRVGSNYGYTF. DNA of the CDR3: TGTGCCAGCAGTTTCGTCCGGGTGGGATCTAACTATGGCTACACCTTC.

The chain joins TRBV20-1 to TRBJ2-1, with 7 bases that match TRBD1. V shed 1 base, J shed 4 bases, and the junction held 7 bases outside the gene matches. The CDR3 loop spans 15 amino acids. CDR1 and CDR2 from the germline V gene are DFQATT and SNEGSKA (reference sequence). The CDR3 region has the DNA TGCAGTGCTAGAGCGTTGGCAGGGGGTTACAATGAGCAGTTCTTC. Its protein is CSARALAGGYNEQFF.

This clonotype was recorded at least ten times. V usage is TRBV20-1 and J usage is TRBJ2-3; D remains ambiguous. The germline CDR1 and CDR2 sequences are DFQATT and SNEGSKA (reference sequence). V gave up 3 bases and J gave up 2 bases, with 0 bases separating them. The CDR3 sequence is 10 residues long. The CDR3 DNA reads TGCAGTGCTAGCACAGATACGCAGTATTTT. Its translation: CSASTDTQYF.

This clonotype came up a few times. The chain employs TRBV12-3 or TRBV12-4 and TRBJ1-5, with TRBD1 identical over 8 bases. This CDR3 has 14 amino acids. V lost 7 bases to trimming and J lost 7 bases; unmatched junction nucleotides: 9. The CDR3 DNA reads as TGTGCCAGCACCTGGACAGGGAATCACCAGCCCCAGCATTTT. It encodes CASTWTGNHQPQHF.

This sequence joins TRBV5-1 and TRBJ1-3, with a weak D call TRBD1 (5 bases). The CDR3 has 15 residues. CDR1 is SGHRS, CDR2 YFSETQ, per germline. With 4 bases removed from V and 0 bases from J, the gap between germline ends came to 11 bases. CDR3 DNA sequence: TGCGCCAGCAGCCCGACAGTCAACTCTGGAAACACCATATATTTT. Translating gives CASSPTVNSGNTIYF.

The chain links TRBV5-1 to TRBJ2-1; TRBD2 matches at 8 bases. Germline V gives CDR1 SGHRS, CDR2 YFSETQ. CDR3 length equals 16 residues. Trimming removed 0 bases from V and 8 bases from J; junction bases left unmatched: 10. The CDR3 protein is CASSLARAGGIDEQFF. DNA of the CDR3: TGCGCCAGCAGCTTGGCCCGCGCGGGAGGTATAGATGAGCAGTTCTTC.

V gene TRBV6-6 combines with J gene TRBJ2-7; 8 bases fit TRBD1. CDR3 size: 13 residues. V was clipped by 6 bases and J by 5 bases; unmatched bases: 6. Germline V gene lookup returns CDR1 MNHNY and CDR2 SVGAGI (reference sequence). CDR3 residues: CASRPTGGHEQYF. The CDR3 DNA reads TGTGCCAGCAGACCTACAGGGGGTCACGAGCAGTACTTC.

This chain links TRBV29-1 with TRBJ1-5; D remains unclear. CDR3 length: 13 amino acids. CDR1 and CDR2 from the germline V gene are SQVTM and ANQGSEA. V lost 7 bases and J 3 bases, leaving 13 bases between the germline ends. CDR3 residues: CSALSGVNQPQHF. The CDR3 DNA follows: TGCAGCGCCCTATCCGGGGTCAATCAGCCCCAGCATTTT.